This TCR beta chain was retrieved from a study of control samples from healthy donors and cancer patients. The data were produced by immunoSEQ multiplex PCR, yet TCRdb's version contains in-frame clones alone and is incomplete. In the table there are 90,000 to 120,000 clones, about 80% of which are singletons. J was trimmed by 3 bases and V by 5 bases; bases with no gene match: 10. The CDR3 has 14 residues. CDR1 is GTSNPN, CDR2 SVGIG, per germline (reference sequence). The material sequenced was blood. The chain uses TRBV30 and TRBJ2-7, with TRBD2 identical over 7 bases. The clonotype originates from a man younger than 30 in good health. CDR3 bases: TGTGCCTGGTGCGGGGGAATAGAGGACTACGAGCAGTACGTC. This sequence encodes CAWCGGIEDYEQYV.